A single sample gave rise to the 8 T cell receptor beta chains below, sequenced in a study of Ad26.COV2.S vaccination and SARS-CoV-2 variants. Profiled with immunoSEQ multiplex PCR; TCRdb holds only in-frame clones, not every one. The repertoire consists of fewer than 400,000 clones, with around 89% occurring once and the leading ten covering about 2%. The treatment denotes: over 15 received Ad26.COV2.S at low or high dose, single or two shots; a few received placebo; per-sample allocation not given. Material that was analyzed had been drawn on day 63 after the first vaccine or placebo injection. The sequencing used peripheral blood, collected in a trial of Ad26.COV2.S vaccine versus placebo. These TCRs come from a person aged 18-60 years who received the Ad26.COV2.S COVID-19 vaccine or a placebo.

The J gene is TRBJ2-7, the V gene TRBV9, with D tentatively TRBD2 (5 bases). Germline V gene sequence: CDR1 SGDLS, CDR2 YYNGEE. The germline V and J ends were trimmed by 4 bases and 4 bases, with 15 bases remaining between them. The CDR3 extends over 14 amino acids. CDR3 region: CASSPSGGSYEQYF. CDR3 DNA sequence: TGTGCCAGCAGCCCCAGTGGAGGTTCGTACGAGCAGTACTTC.

The chain couples TRBV19 to TRBJ1-2; tentatively, D is TRBD1 (5 bases). From germline, CDR1 is LNHDA and CDR2 SQIVND (reference sequence). V shed 4 bases and J shed 4 bases, with 10 bases lying between them. The CDR3 runs to 13 residues. CDR3 bases: TGTGCCAGTAGTAAGAACAGGCTCTATGGCTACACCTTC. Translating gives CASSKNRLYGYTF.

The CDR3: CASSMEGDHYGYTF. DNA of the CDR3: TGTGCCAGTAGTATGGAAGGGGACCACTATGGCTACACCTTC. This chain links TRBV19 with TRBJ1-2, with D perhaps TRBD1 (5 bases). V was clipped by 3 bases and J by 3 bases, with 11 bases between them. Germline V lookup: CDR1 LNHDA, CDR2 SQIVND (reference sequence). This CDR3 spans 14 amino acids.

This clone occurred a few times. The chain is built from TRBV10-3 and TRBJ2-1, with TRBD2 as a possible D gene (6 bases). This CDR3 is built from 14 residues. Trimming pared 6 bases from V and 0 bases from J, leaving 9 bases between. From germline, CDR1 is ENHRY and CDR2 SYGVKD. CDR3 bases: TGTGCCATCAGCCTGACTAGCTCCTACAATGAGCAGTTCTTC. It is translated as CAISLTSSYNEQFF.

The V gene is TRBV7-9, the J gene TRBJ1-5, with D uncertain. CDR3 length: 12 residues. Germline V gives CDR1 SEHNR, CDR2 FQNEAQ (reference sequence). V was shortened by 4 bases and J by 6 bases, with 7 bases between the two germline ends. The CDR3 DNA follows: TGTGCCAGCAGCTCAGTAGGTCAGCCCCAGCATTTT. Protein product: CASSSVGQPQHF.

The CDR3 is CASSLAGVGNTIYF. As DNA, the CDR3 is TGCGCCAGCAGCTTGGCAGGGGTTGGAAACACCATATATTTT. This chain uses TRBV5-1 with TRBJ1-3; TRBD1 is a possible D gene (6 bases). The V and J ends lost 0 bases and 3 bases respectively, with 7 bases between them. The CDR3 sequence is 14 residues long. Germline-derived CDR1 and CDR2 are SGHRS and YFSETQ. The full variable domain, in which reference TRBV5-1 and TRBJ1-3 provide the parts outside the CDR3, is KAGVTQTPRYLIKTRGQQVTLSCSPISGHRSVSWYQQTPGQGLQFLFEYFSETQRNKGNFPGRFSGRQFSNSRSEMNVSTLELGDSALYLCASSLAGVGNTIYFGEGSWLTVV.

The chain uses TRBV7-6 and TRBJ2-7, with D hard to call. This CDR3 contains 13 residues. CDR1 and CDR2 (germline): SGHVS, FNYEAQ. The V end was cut by 3 bases, the J end by 4 bases, with 10 bases between. CDR3 loop: CASSFGEAYEQYF. The CDR3 bases are TGTGCCAGCAGCTTCGGAGAGGCGTACGAGCAGTACTTC.

The chain couples TRBV7-9 to TRBJ2-1; D perhaps matches TRBD2 (6 bases). The CDR3 consists of 11 residues. Germline V gene sequence: CDR1 SEHNR, CDR2 FQNEAQ (reference sequence). V was shortened by 8 bases and J by 8 bases, with 10 bases between the two germline ends. CDR3: CASSQRDEQFF. In nucleotides, the CDR3 is TGTGCCAGCTCCCAGCGGGATGAGCAGTTCTTC.